The 17 T cell receptor beta chains in this list originate from one sample, sequenced in a study of cytomegalovirus exposure and HLA in healthy donors. It was with 60 Vbeta and 13 Jbeta primers that the PCR ran. The method was immunoSEQ multiplex PCR; TCRdb's version includes in-frame clones alone and lacks a portion of them. The table includes a few hundred thousand clones, almost 80% detected once. Sequenced input: PBMCs. The receptor source for this set is a man between 18 and 29 years old in good health and CMV-seronegative.

The V call is TRBV4-3, the J call TRBJ2-7; possible D gene TRBD2, 6 bases. V was cut by 9 bases and J by 3 bases, with 15 bases left in between. There are 13 residues in the CDR3. CDR1 is LGHNA and CDR2 is YSLEER in the germline V gene. In DNA form, the CDR3 reads TGCGCCAGACAACCCCTAGCGAGCTACGAGCAGTACTTC. It yields the protein CARQPLASYEQYF.

Here the CDR3 DNA reads TGTGCCAGCAGCTCCAGCCCCGGACAGAGGGCGTATGGCTACACCTTC. This sequence encodes CASSSSPGQRAYGYTF. This chain joins TRBV28 and TRBJ1-2, with D possibly being TRBD1 (6 bases). The germline V and J ends were trimmed by 6 bases and 5 bases, with 22 bases remaining between them. Germline assignment: CDR1 MDHEN and CDR2 SYDVKM. The CDR3 is made up of 16 amino acids.

For the CDR3, the DNA is TGTGCCAGCAGTGATCGACAGTGGACTGAAGCTTTCTTT. Protein product: CASSDRQWTEAFF. This chain uses TRBV2 with TRBJ1-1; D is possibly TRBD1 (5 bases). Between the trimmed V and J ends, which lost 3 bases and 5 bases, there was a span of 10 bases. This CDR3 is built from 13 residues. From germline, CDR1 is SNHLY and CDR2 FYNNEI.

The chain is built from TRBV28 and TRBJ2-3, with D possibly being TRBD2 (5 bases). V was pared by 5 bases and J by 0 bases, with 9 bases between. In germline, CDR1 is MDHEN, CDR2 SYDVKM. The CDR3 loop spans 14 amino acids. The DNA for the CDR3 is TGTGCCAGCAGTGGAGCGGAGAGCACAGATACGCAGTATTTT. Translating gives CASSGAESTDTQYF.

V is TRBV7-2 and J is TRBJ1-2, with 8 bases lining up with TRBD1. This CDR3 is 15 amino acids long. With V trimmed by 3 bases and J by 4 bases, 7 bases remained unmatched. Germline CDR1 reads SGHTA; CDR2 reads FQGNSA. CDR3 residues: CASSLALQGGYGYTF. DNA of the CDR3: TGTGCCAGCAGCTTGGCCCTACAGGGGGGCTATGGCTACACCTTC.

This chain links TRBV6-6 with TRBJ2-7; 9 nucleotides line up with TRBD1. The germline V gene has CDR1 MNHNY and CDR2 SVGAGI (reference sequence). This CDR3 contains 15 residues. V trimming: 0 bases; J trimming: 2 bases; junction bases outside the gene matches: 2. CDR3 protein: CASSYSTGGTYEQYF. For the CDR3, the DNA is TGTGCCAGCAGTTACTCGACAGGGGGGACCTACGAGCAGTACTTC.

Notes on this clone: Mismatch with germline at one junction end may stem from a read error. The V and J genes are TRBV7-7 and TRBJ2-5; 7 nucleotides align to TRBD1. Germline CDR1 is SSHAT and CDR2 is FNYEAQ (reference sequence). The CDR3 runs 15 residues. The CDR3 bases are TGTGCTAGCAGCACTCAAAGGGGGCGGGTAGAGACCCAGTACTTC. As protein: CASSTQRGRVETQYF.

This chain connects TRBV11-3 to TRBJ2-5, with D perhaps matching TRBD1 (6 bases). Between the trimmed V and J ends, which lost 5 bases and 2 bases, there was a span of 24 bases. Looked up from germline, CDR1 is SGHNT and CDR2 is YENEEA. The CDR3 has 18 amino acids. The CDR3 here is CASSNPATGLTRQETQYF. As DNA, the CDR3 is TGTGCCAGCAGCAACCCCGCGACAGGACTTACTCGACAAGAGACCCAGTACTTC.

The CDR3 DNA reads TGTGCCAGCAGCCTTCGAGGGGGACACGCTTTCTTT. This gives the protein CASSLRGGHAFF. This chain joins TRBV14 and TRBJ1-1; D possibly corresponds to TRBD1 (6 bases). The CDR3 loop spans 12 amino acids. Per the germline V gene, CDR1 is SGHDN and CDR2 is FVKESK. V was cut by 4 bases and J by 11 bases, with 14 bases left in between. Variable domain in full (rest from reference TRBV14 and TRBJ1-1): EAGVTQFPSHSVIEKGQTVTLRCDPISGHDNLYWYRRVMGKEIKFLLHFVKESKQDESGMPNNRFLAERTGGTYSTLKVQPAELEDSGVYFCASSLRGGHAFFGQGTRLTVV.

The rearrangement links TRBV4-2 to TRBJ2-7; 16 positions agree with TRBD2. The CDR3 has 20 residues. Losses at the gene ends were 1 base for V and 3 bases for J; bases not matched to a gene: 12. The germline V gene has CDR1 LGHNA and CDR2 YNFKEQ. The CDR3 nucleotides read TGTGCCAGCAGCCAAGTGGGGGCGGGACTAGCGGGAGGGTCCTTCTACGAGCAGTACTTC. Its translation is CASSQVGAGLAGGSFYEQYF.

The J gene is TRBJ2-7, the V gene TRBV4-2, with 7 bases that match TRBD2. CDR1 and CDR2 from the germline V gene are LGHNA and YNFKEQ. This CDR3 region has 14 residues. The ends lost 4 bases at V and 3 bases at J; junction bases unmatched: 6. The CDR3, as DNA: TGTGCCAGCAGCCCTCTTGGCGGGGGCTACGAGCAGTACTTC. This codes for CASSPLGGGYEQYF.

The rearrangement links TRBV27 to TRBJ2-7, with 9 bases identical to TRBD1. This CDR3 comprises 16 residues. CDR1 is MNHEY and CDR2 is SMNVEV in the germline V gene (reference sequence). After removal of 0 bases from V and 0 bases from J, the junction contained 3 bases not matched to a gene. CDR3 nucleotides: TGTGCCAGCAGTTTATCTTTGACAGGGGGCTCCTACGAGCAGTACTTC. This translates into CASSLSLTGGSYEQYF.

V gene TRBV30 combines with J gene TRBJ1-2; TRBD1 is a possible D gene (6 bases). The CDR3 covers 13 residues. From germline, CDR1 is GTSNPN and CDR2 SVGIG (reference sequence). Trimming took off 0 bases at V and 7 bases at J, with 12 bases between the two ends. The CDR3 loop reads CAWSVLGAVGYTF. The CDR3 DNA reads TGTGCCTGGAGTGTACTGGGGGCGGTTGGCTACACCTTC.

In its sample, this clone was seen a few times. The chain combines TRBV11-2 with TRBJ2-1, with a weak D call TRBD2 (5 bases). Germline CDR1 SGHAT, CDR2 FQNNGV. Trimming took 1 base from V and 7 from J, leaving 5 bases between them. The CDR3 is 12 amino acids. The CDR3 is CASSLGTNEQFF. CDR3 DNA: TGTGCCAGCAGCTTAGGGACTAATGAGCAGTTCTTC.

In nucleotides, the CDR3 is TGTGCCAGCAGCTTGGGCGGTGGAAACACCATATATTTT. This translates into CASSLGGGNTIYF. The chain recombines TRBV5-4 with TRBJ1-3; D remains unclear. CDR1 SGHNT and CDR2 YYREEE come from the germline V gene (reference sequence). V was pared by 0 bases and J by 3 bases, with 4 bases between. The CDR3 is 13 amino acids.

The chain has TRBV6-5 and TRBJ2-3; D gene unclear. The CDR3 runs 15 residues. CDR1 is MNHEY, CDR2 SVGAGI, per germline. V lost 3 bases and J 6 bases, leaving 16 bases between the germline ends. The CDR3 loop reads CASSYNNGVGDTQYF. The CDR3 DNA reads TGTGCCAGCAGTTATAACAATGGAGTTGGGGATACGCAGTATTTT.

This clone was detected only a few times. The rearrangement links TRBV5-6 to TRBJ1-2; D not resolved. V dropped 2 bases and J dropped 5 bases, with 7 bases sitting between them. The CDR3 is 12 residues long. CDR1 and CDR2 (germline): SGHDT, YYEEEE. The CDR3 reads CASSLGGYGYTF. The CDR3 DNA reads as TGTGCCAGCAGCTTAGGAGGGTATGGCTACACCTTC.